One sample yielded the 16 T cell receptor beta chains listed below, sequenced in a study of cytotoxic CD8 clonotypes in ibrutinib-treated CLL. The table came from immunoSEQ multiplex PCR; TCRdb's copy has only in-frame clones and leaves some out. Of roughly 180,000 clones listed, 84% are singletons. This specimen was PBMCs, taken after 24 months of ibrutinib treatment. The receptors stem from a human donor with chronic lymphocytic leukemia.

The V call is TRBV11-3, the J call TRBJ2-5, with unresolved D. Trimming removed 2 bases at V and 5 bases at J, with 9 bases between. Germline V gives CDR1 SGHNT, CDR2 YENEEA. The CDR3 sequence is 13 residues long. CDR3 protein: CASSLYSRETQYF. As DNA, the CDR3 is TGTGCCAGCAGCTTATATAGTCGTGAGACCCAGTACTTC.

The chain couples TRBV9 to TRBJ2-3; 10 bases map to TRBD1. This CDR3 contains 15 residues. Germline loops: CDR1 SGDLS, CDR2 YYNGEE. With V trimmed by 2 bases and J by 4 bases, 4 bases remained unmatched. CDR3 coding DNA: TGTGCCAGCAGCGTGGGACAGGGGCGCGCAGATACGCAGTATTTT. This gives the protein CASSVGQGRADTQYF.

The chain joins TRBV28 to TRBJ1-1; D not resolved. This CDR3 spans 15 amino acids. Between the trimmed V and J ends, which lost 3 bases and 0 bases, there was a span of 11 bases. Germline V gene lookup returns CDR1 MDHEN and CDR2 SYDVKM. CDR3 sequence (DNA): TGTGCCAGCAGTTTCCCTATATCCATGAACACTGAAGCTTTCTTT. Translated, it gives CASSFPISMNTEAFF.

This rearrangement joins TRBV18 to TRBJ1-3; D is unclear. Per germline, CDR1 KGHSH and CDR2 LQKENI. Trimming left V 3 bases short and J 8 bases short, with 20 bases between. CDR3 size: 16 residues. The CDR3 DNA is TGTGCCAGCTCACCTTCCCCGTCCAGTGCCCCGGACACCATATATTTT. It is translated as CASSPSPSSAPDTIYF.

The chain has TRBV5-1 and TRBJ1-6; 7 nucleotides align to TRBD1. The CDR3 runs 15 residues. Germline values: CDR1 SGHRS, CDR2 YFSETQ. V was clipped by 2 bases and J by 6 bases; unmatched bases: 5. The CDR3 DNA reads as TGCGCCAGCAGCTTCCAACAGGGGCTTAATTCACCCCTCCACTTT. Translated: CASSFQQGLNSPLHF. Filled out from reference TRBV5-1 and TRBJ1-6, the complete variable domain reads KAGVTQTPRYLIKTRGQQVTLSCSPISGHRSVSWYQQTPGQGLQFLFEYFSETQRNKGNFPGRFSGRQFSNSRSEMNVSTLELGDSALYLCASSFQQGLNSPLHFGNGTRLTVT.

The rearrangement links TRBV30 to TRBJ1-1, with 9 nucleotides matching TRBD1. Germline trimming cut 2 bases from V and 5 bases from J; bases unmatched to any gene: 3. The CDR3 is 13 residues long. CDR1 is GTSNPN, CDR2 SVGIG, per germline (reference sequence). CDR3 in amino acids: CAWSTGGGTEAFF. The CDR3 nucleotides are TGTGCCTGGAGTACAGGGGGCGGGACTGAAGCTTTCTTT.

The chain joins TRBV7-3 to TRBJ2-2, with 8 bases matching TRBD1. The ends lost 5 bases at V and 7 bases at J; junction bases unmatched: 6. Germline CDR1 is SGHTA and CDR2 is FQGTGA. The CDR3 length is 14 residues. DNA of the CDR3: TGTGCCAGCAGCGCGACAGGGGTGGTCGGGGAGCTGTTTTTT. Its translation is CASSATGVVGELFF.

The chain employs TRBV5-1 and TRBJ1-2, with TRBD1 matching 8 bases. Germline V CDR1 and CDR2: SGHRS, YFSETQ. V was pared by 0 bases and J by 5 bases, with 12 bases of the junction left unmatched. The CDR3 loop spans 17 amino acids. The CDR3 bases are TGCGCCAGCAGCTTGGGGCCCGAGAGACAGGGGACATATGGCTACACCTTC. It translates to CASSLGPERQGTYGYTF.

This chain joins TRBV7-2 and TRBJ1-5; 8 bases are shared with TRBD1. The CDR3 covers 14 residues. CDR1 and CDR2 (germline): SGHTA, FQGNSA. The V segment lost 5 bases and the J segment 8 bases; nucleotides outside the gene matches: 8. CDR3: CASSEGQGFKPQHF. DNA of the CDR3: TGTGCCAGCAGCGAAGGACAGGGCTTCAAGCCCCAGCATTTT.

V gene TRBV27 combines with J gene TRBJ2-7; a possible D gene is TRBD2 (5 bases). The CDR3 loop spans 13 amino acids. V lost 4 bases and J 3 bases, leaving 10 bases between the germline ends. CDR1 MNHEY and CDR2 SMNVEV come from the germline V gene (reference sequence). CDR3 residues: CASSYQAGYEQYF. Written as DNA, the CDR3 is TGTGCCAGCAGTTACCAGGCGGGCTACGAGCAGTACTTC.

CDR3 DNA: TGTGCCAGTAGGGAAGGCGGGTTTGAGCCTGAAGCTTTCTTT. Translated, it gives CASREGGFEPEAFF. This chain uses TRBV19 with TRBJ1-1, with no clear D. The V gene's germline CDR1 is LNHDA and CDR2 SQIVND (reference sequence). The CDR3 contains 14 residues. The V and J ends lost 6 bases and 6 bases respectively, with 17 bases between them.

The chain carries TRBV28 and TRBJ2-7, with 8 bases lining up with TRBD2. CDR3 length equals 15 residues. V trimming: 5 bases; J trimming: 3 bases; junction bases outside the gene matches: 9. Germline V gives CDR1 MDHEN, CDR2 SYDVKM. This CDR3 reads CASSPPTSVYYEQYF. CDR3 coding DNA: TGTGCCAGCAGTCCCCCGACTAGCGTATACTACGAGCAGTACTTC.

The chain carries TRBV7-2 and TRBJ2-5; D remains ambiguous. V lost 5 bases and J lost 4, with 17 bases in between. CDR3 length: 15 residues. Germline values: CDR1 SGHTA, CDR2 FQGNSA. CDR3 in amino acids: CASSPHTGVLETQYF. The DNA of the CDR3 is TGTGCCAGCAGCCCCCACACTGGGGTACTAGAGACCCAGTACTTC.

This chain connects TRBV6-1 to TRBJ2-5; 12 nucleotides align to TRBD2. The CDR3 is 16 residues long. The V and J ends lost 4 bases and 2 bases, in that order; junction bases with no gene match: 5. In germline, CDR1 is MNHNS, CDR2 SASEGT. CDR3 DNA: TGTGCCAGCAGTGCCCTAGCGGGAGGGAGGCAAGAGACCCAGTACTTC. Protein: CASSALAGGRQETQYF.

The chain couples TRBV19 to TRBJ2-7; perhaps TRBD2 as D (6 bases). V lost 0 bases and J 0 bases, leaving 12 bases between the germline ends. The CDR3 runs 16 residues. The germline V gene encodes CDR1 LNHDA and CDR2 SQIVND (reference sequence). For the CDR3, the DNA is TGTGCCAGTAGTATAGATGATAGCGGAAGCTCCTACGAGCAGTACTTC. Translated, it gives CASSIDDSGSSYEQYF.

The chain combines TRBV15 with TRBJ2-7; D is uncertain. Per the germline V gene, CDR1 is LNHNV and CDR2 is YYDKDF (reference sequence). The CDR3 totals 13 residues. Trimming left V 0 bases short and J 6 bases short, with 9 bases between. CDR3 nucleotide sequence: TGTGCCACCAGCAGAGATGTGGGATCCGAGCAGTACTTC. It encodes CATSRDVGSEQYF. Full variable domain (missing parts from reference TRBV15 and TRBJ2-7): DAMVIQNPRYQVTQFGKPVTLSCSQTLNHNVMYWYQQKSSQAPKLLFHYYDKDFNNEADTPDNFQSRRPNTSFCFLDIRSPGLGDTAMYLCATSRDVGSEQYFGPGTRLTVT.